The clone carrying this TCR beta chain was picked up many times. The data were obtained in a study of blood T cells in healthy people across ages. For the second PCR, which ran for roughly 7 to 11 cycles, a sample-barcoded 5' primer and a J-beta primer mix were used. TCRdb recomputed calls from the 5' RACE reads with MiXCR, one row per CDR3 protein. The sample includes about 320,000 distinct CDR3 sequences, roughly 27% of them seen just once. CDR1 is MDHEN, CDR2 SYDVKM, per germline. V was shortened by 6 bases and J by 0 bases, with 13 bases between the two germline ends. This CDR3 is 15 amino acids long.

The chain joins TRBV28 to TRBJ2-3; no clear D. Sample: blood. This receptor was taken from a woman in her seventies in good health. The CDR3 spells CASRGHVASTDTQYF. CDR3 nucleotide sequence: TGTGCCAGCAGGGGCCACGTGGCTAGCACAGATACGCAGTATTTT.